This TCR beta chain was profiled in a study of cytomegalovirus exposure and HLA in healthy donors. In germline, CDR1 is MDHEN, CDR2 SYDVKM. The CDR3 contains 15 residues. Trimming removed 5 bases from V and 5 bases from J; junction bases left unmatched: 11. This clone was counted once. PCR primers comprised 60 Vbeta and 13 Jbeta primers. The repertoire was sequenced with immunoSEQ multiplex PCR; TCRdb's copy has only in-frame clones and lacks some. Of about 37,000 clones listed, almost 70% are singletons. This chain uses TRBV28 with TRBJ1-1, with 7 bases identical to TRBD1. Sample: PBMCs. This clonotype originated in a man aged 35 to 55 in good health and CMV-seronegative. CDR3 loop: CASSPNRQGQTEAFF. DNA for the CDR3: TGTGCCAGCAGTCCCAACCGACAGGGACAAACTGAAGCTTTCTTT.